The 7 T cell receptor beta chains reported below all come from one sample, sequenced in a study of CD4 T cells in relation to SARS-CoV-2 and coronaviruses. Sequencing used immunoSEQ multiplex PCR; TCRdb keeps in-frame clones, though not all of them. The sample carries about 59,000 clones, about nine tenths recorded once. Before the COVID-19 pandemic, during about 2010-2018, CD4+ T cells were taken from unexposed donors. The material sequenced was memory CD4+ T cells from PBMCs. The receptors originated from a human donor in good health.

This chain connects TRBV5-6 to TRBJ2-5; TRBD2 matches 8 bases. The V and J ends lost 3 bases and 10 bases, in that order; junction bases with no gene match: 8. The germline V gene has CDR1 SGHDT and CDR2 YYEEEE. The CDR3 covers 13 residues. The CDR3 sequence is CASSSGGPVVQYF. In nucleotides, the CDR3 is TGTGCCAGCAGCTCGGGAGGGCCGGTGGTCCAGTACTTC.

CDR3 nucleotide sequence: TGTGCCAGCAGTTCCTTCGGGACCGGGGTAGGGCACGAGCAGTACTTC. Residues: CASSSFGTGVGHEQYF. The chain couples TRBV28 to TRBJ2-7; the D gene could be TRBD1 or TRBD2 (5 bases each). Per germline, CDR1 MDHEN and CDR2 SYDVKM. The CDR3 sequence is 16 residues long. The V end lost 4 bases, the J end lost 5 bases, and 21 bases lay between the germline ends.

V is TRBV6-2 or TRBV6-3 and J is TRBJ2-1; 11 bases agree with TRBD2. This CDR3 spans 17 amino acids. With V trimmed by 5 bases and J by 4 bases, 10 bases remained unmatched. Germline CDR1 is MNHEY and CDR2 is SVGEGT. The CDR3 region is CASSDLTSGIEYNEQFF. DNA of the CDR3: TGTGCCAGCAGTGACCTGACTAGCGGGATCGAGTACAATGAGCAGTTCTTC.

The rearrangement links TRBV24-1 to TRBJ2-1; TRBD2 matches 10 bases. The germline gives CDR1 KGHDR, CDR2 SFDVKD. The CDR3 length is 17 residues. After removal of 5 bases from V and 2 bases from J, the junction contained 8 bases not matched to a gene. As DNA, the CDR3 is TGTGCCACCAGTGGCGCAGAGCGGGAGGGTACCTACAATGAGCAGTTCTTC. Translating gives CATSGAEREGTYNEQFF.

This clone appeared once. The chain links TRBV7-2 to TRBJ2-3; no definite D call. The length of the CDR3 is 14 residues. Per the germline V gene, CDR1 is SGHTA and CDR2 is FQGNSA. V lost 2 bases and J lost 0, with 6 bases in between. The CDR3 is CASSLRQSTDTQYF. The CDR3 region has the DNA TGTGCCAGCAGCTTACGGCAGAGCACAGATACGCAGTATTTT.

The rearrangement joins TRBV15 to TRBJ2-5; 14 positions agree with TRBD2. The germline CDR1 and CDR2 sequences are LNHNV and YYDKDF (reference sequence). The V and J ends lost 0 bases and 4 bases, in that order; junction bases with no gene match: 4. The CDR3 is 17 residues long. The CDR3 loop is CATSRDSGTSGRETQYF. CDR3 nucleotide sequence: TGTGCCACCAGCAGAGATTCGGGGACTAGCGGGAGAGAGACCCAGTACTTC.

This clone was detected once. This chain uses TRBV6-1 with TRBJ1-1, with a weak D call TRBD1 (5 bases). The V gene lost 3 bases and the J gene lost 3 bases, with 11 bases spanning the gap. The V gene's germline CDR1 is MNHNS and CDR2 SASEGT. CDR3 length equals 14 residues. The CDR3 spells CASSDPGRDTEAFF. The DNA for the CDR3 is TGTGCCAGCAGTGATCCAGGGCGAGACACTGAAGCTTTCTTT.